The present T cell receptor (beta chain) was sequenced within a study of cytomegalovirus exposure and HLA in healthy donors. Broader study findings: A prior analysis recorded that most TCR beta V segments were productive about 90% or about 30% of the time.

The PCR made use of 60 Vbeta and 13 Jbeta primers. The data were produced by immunoSEQ multiplex PCR, yet TCRdb's version contains in-frame clones alone and is incomplete. This sample has 150,000 to 250,000 clones; 70% to 85% occur once, and the top ten carry roughly 0.095%. In nominal health when sampled, donors likely had unrecorded immune exposures nonetheless. As for this clone: Its target is unknown.

Sample: PBMCs. This TCR was recovered from a boy younger than 10 in good health and CMV-seronegative.

In nucleotides, the CDR3 is TGTGCCAGCAGCTCGACGGGGGGCTCCTACAATGAGCAGTTCTTC. Amino acids: CASSSTGGSYNEQFF. This chain joins TRBV7-8 and TRBJ2-1; 7 nucleotides match TRBD2. The CDR3 covers 15 residues. The junction had 3 bases not matched to a gene; V was cut back by 4 bases and J by 0 bases. CDR1 and CDR2 (germline): SGHVS, FQNEAQ.